This T cell receptor (beta chain) was observed in a study of blood T cells in healthy people across ages. Study results and limitations: It was the long-lived donors that had more naive CD4+ cells and higher diversity than aged donors.

A sample-barcoded 5' primer and a J-beta primer mix were used in a second PCR of about 7 to 12 cycles. Individual samples furnished no less than 2.5 million CDR3-containing paired-end reads apiece. TCRdb called the 5' RACE reads again in MiXCR, with one record for every CDR3 protein. The table has approximately 880,000 distinct CDR3 sequences, about 44% seen once. Turning to this clonotype: Its antigen is unidentified.

This CDR3 region has 16 residues. Germline V gene lookup returns CDR1 MGHRA and CDR2 YSYEKL. V was trimmed by 7 bases and J by 1 base, leaving 19 bases between them. This chain uses TRBV4-1 with TRBJ2-5, with D tentatively TRBD1 or TRBD2 (5 bases each). The sequencing sample was made of blood. The source of this sequence is a man aged 25 to 40 in good health. CDR3 region: CASKPRMGRLQETQYF. CDR3 sequence (DNA): TGCGCCAGCAAGCCAAGAATGGGACGCCTCCAAGAGACCCAGTACTTC.